Listed below are T cell receptor beta chains from one sample, sequenced in a study of response to subunit inactivated influenza vaccine. Each CDR3 protein is one row after TCRdb ran MiXCR on the RT-PCR reads. Counted here are more than 700,000 distinct CDR3 sequences, around 20% occurring once; the ten biggest clones make up about a tenth. The sample was PBMCs from blood, taken more than 4 days after vaccination. The receptors were sampled from a man aged 50-60 years who received an inactivated influenza vaccine. The CDR3 runs from the conserved cysteine through the conserved F or W. The D gene is left open where the match is weak. Expanded clones get a size class; other rows say once, few or many, or leave the size out.

v_call: TRBV6-2/TRBV6-3; clone_size: -; j_call: TRBJ2-1; d_call: TRBD2; cdr3_aa: CASSPWGLVSYNEQFF; cdr3_nt: TGTGCCAGCAGTCCCTGGGGACTAGTCTCCTACAATGAGCAGTTCTTC
v_call: TRBV5-1; clone_size: -; j_call: TRBJ2-2; d_call: -; cdr3_aa: CASSSNRDSNTGELFF; cdr3_nt: TGCGCCAGCAGCTCGAACAGAGATTCGAACACCGGGGAGCTGTTTTTT
v_call: TRBV28; clone_size: -; j_call: TRBJ1-5; d_call: -; cdr3_aa: CASSLGFSAGTNQPQHF; cdr3_nt: TGTGCCAGCAGTTTAGGCTTCTCGGCAGGGACGAATCAGCCCCAGCATTTT
v_call: TRBV5-1; clone_size: few; j_call: TRBJ2-1; d_call: TRBD2; cdr3_aa: CASSLGGRSGEEQFF; cdr3_nt: TGCGCCAGCAGCTTGGGAGGACGCAGCGGGGAAGAGCAGTTCTTC
v_call: TRBV2; clone_size: -; j_call: TRBJ2-2; d_call: -; cdr3_aa: CASSEAQGRAGELFF; cdr3_nt: TGTGCCAGCAGTGAAGCCCAGGGGAGGGCCGGGGAGCTGTTTTTT
v_call: TRBV7-9; clone_size: -; j_call: TRBJ2-5; d_call: TRBD2; cdr3_aa: CASSARLARETQYF; cdr3_nt: TGTGCCAGCAGTGCGAGACTAGCGCGGGAGACCCAGTACTTC
v_call: TRBV27; clone_size: many; j_call: TRBJ2-5; d_call: -; cdr3_aa: CASSSGGRETQYF; cdr3_nt: TGTGCCAGCAGTTCTGGAGGGCGGGAGACCCAGTACTTC
v_call: TRBV11-2; clone_size: many; j_call: TRBJ2-5; d_call: TRBD2; cdr3_aa: CASSLDHLAGQETQYF; cdr3_nt: TGTGCCAGCAGCTTAGATCATCTAGCGGGCCAAGAGACCCAGTACTTC
v_call: TRBV11-2; clone_size: few; j_call: TRBJ2-6; d_call: TRBD1; cdr3_aa: CASSSSIRDRSSGANVLTF; cdr3_nt: TGTGCCAGCAGCTCTTCCATCCGGGACAGAAGCTCTGGGGCCAACGTCCTGACTTTC
v_call: TRBV29-1; clone_size: -; j_call: TRBJ2-7; d_call: -; cdr3_aa: CSVDWVPF; cdr3_nt: TGCAGCGTTGATTGGGTTCCCTTC
v_call: TRBV28; clone_size: few; j_call: TRBJ2-1; d_call: TRBD2; cdr3_aa: CASSEAGVGYNEQFF; cdr3_nt: TGTGCCAGCAGTGAAGCGGGAGTTGGCTACAATGAGCAGTTCTTC
v_call: TRBV2; clone_size: few; j_call: TRBJ1-5; d_call: -; cdr3_aa: CASSMDRSNQPQHF; cdr3_nt: TGTGCCAGCAGTATGGACAGAAGCAATCAGCCCCAGCATTTT
v_call: TRBV6-2/TRBV6-3; clone_size: -; j_call: TRBJ2-2; d_call: TRBD1; cdr3_aa: CASSDRVLNTGELFF; cdr3_nt: TGTGCCAGCAGCGACAGGGTATTGAACACCGGGGAGCTGTTTTTT
v_call: TRBV11-2; clone_size: few; j_call: TRBJ2-7; d_call: TRBD1; cdr3_aa: CASSLGQGAAGYEQYF; cdr3_nt: TGTGCCAGCAGCCTGGGACAGGGGGCTGCAGGTTACGAGCAGTACTTC
v_call: TRBV10-3; clone_size: few; j_call: TRBJ2-7; d_call: -; cdr3_aa: CAIRRGDRSYEQYF; cdr3_nt: TGTGCCATCCGGAGGGGGGACAGATCCTACGAGCAGTACTTC
v_call: TRBV5-1; clone_size: -; j_call: TRBJ1-1; d_call: TRBD1; cdr3_aa: CASSQGTGRLGTEAFF; cdr3_nt: TGCGCCAGCAGCCAGGGGACAGGGAGATTAGGCACTGAAGCTTTCTTT
v_call: TRBV29-1; clone_size: few; j_call: TRBJ2-5; d_call: -; cdr3_aa: CSVEDQPVPSETQYF; cdr3_nt: TGCAGCGTTGAAGATCAGCCCGTACCGTCGGAGACCCAGTACTTC
v_call: TRBV11-2; clone_size: few; j_call: TRBJ2-3; d_call: TRBD2; cdr3_aa: CASSSETSPYKFF; cdr3_nt: TGTGCCAGCAGCTCTGAGACTAGCCCCTATAAGTTTTTT
v_call: TRBV5-6; clone_size: few; j_call: TRBJ2-5; d_call: -; cdr3_aa: CASSLVSRKETQYF; cdr3_nt: TGTGCCAGCAGCTTGGTTTCAAGGAAAGAGACCCAGTACTTC
v_call: TRBV20-1; clone_size: -; j_call: TRBJ2-4; d_call: TRBD1; cdr3_aa: CSARTGRIAKNIQYF; cdr3_nt: TGCAGTGCCCGGACAGGCAGAATAGCCAAAAACATTCAGTACTTC
v_call: TRBV4-2; clone_size: -; j_call: TRBJ2-7; d_call: -; cdr3_aa: CASSRLFNEQYF; cdr3_nt: TGTGCCAGCAGCAGGTTGTTCAACGAGCAGTACTTC
v_call: TRBV4-2; clone_size: few; j_call: TRBJ2-5; d_call: -; cdr3_aa: CASSQPGAETQYF; cdr3_nt: TGTGCCAGCAGCCAACCGGGGGCGGAGACCCAGTACTTC
v_call: TRBV10-3; clone_size: -; j_call: TRBJ2-1; d_call: -; cdr3_aa: CAISESWGTNEQFF; cdr3_nt: TGTGCCATCAGTGAGTCTTGGGGAACAAATGAGCAGTTCTTC
v_call: TRBV9; clone_size: -; j_call: TRBJ2-2; d_call: -; cdr3_aa: CASSESWGPGELFF; cdr3_nt: TGTGCCAGCAGCGAGTCGTGGGGTCCCGGGGAGCTGTTTTTT
v_call: TRBV5-5; clone_size: many; j_call: TRBJ2-7; d_call: -; cdr3_aa: CASSDYIGTSSYEQYF; cdr3_nt: TGTGCCAGCAGCGACTATATAGGGACAAGTTCCTACGAGCAGTACTTC
v_call: TRBV20-1; clone_size: -; j_call: TRBJ2-1; d_call: -; cdr3_aa: CSATTNWLGNEQFF; cdr3_nt: TGCAGTGCAACGACTAACTGGCTGGGCAATGAGCAGTTCTTC
v_call: TRBV6-1; clone_size: -; j_call: TRBJ2-7; d_call: -; cdr3_aa: CASTPGGGAYEQYF; cdr3_nt: TGTGCCAGCACCCCAGGGGGGGGAGCCTACGAGCAGTACTTC
v_call: TRBV9; clone_size: -; j_call: TRBJ2-3; d_call: -; cdr3_aa: CASSGVRSGSTDTQYF; cdr3_nt: TGTGCCAGCAGTGGGGTAAGGAGCGGGAGCACAGATACGCAGTATTTT